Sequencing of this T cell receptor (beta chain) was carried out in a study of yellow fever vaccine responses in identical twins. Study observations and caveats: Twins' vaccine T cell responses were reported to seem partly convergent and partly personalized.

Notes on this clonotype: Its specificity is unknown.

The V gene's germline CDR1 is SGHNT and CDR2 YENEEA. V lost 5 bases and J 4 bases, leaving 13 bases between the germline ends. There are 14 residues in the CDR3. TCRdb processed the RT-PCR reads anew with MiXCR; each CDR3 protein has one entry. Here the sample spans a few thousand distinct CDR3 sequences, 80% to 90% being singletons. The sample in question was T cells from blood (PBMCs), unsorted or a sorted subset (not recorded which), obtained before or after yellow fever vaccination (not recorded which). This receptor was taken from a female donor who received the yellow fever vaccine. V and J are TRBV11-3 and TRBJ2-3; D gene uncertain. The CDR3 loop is CASSLGRAADTQYF. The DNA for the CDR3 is TGTGCCAGCAGCCTAGGACGGGCGGCAGATACGCAGTATTTT.